The 17 T cell receptor beta chains below come from one sample, sequenced in a study of human T cells and chemical hapten exposure. Researchers extracted total RNA from unfractionated whole blood. Attachment of unique molecular identifiers to individual cDNA molecules was performed in the library. TCRdb re-analysed the reads in MiXCR, keeping a single row per CDR3 protein. This table holds around 120,000 distinct CDR3 sequences, around 9% found once. The sequencing input was whole blood. The source of these receptors is a human donor in good health. Some clones in this sample may be carry-over from other donors' samples.

This clonotype was found a few times. This chain connects TRBV29-1 to TRBJ2-7; D may be TRBD1 or TRBD2 (5 bases each). V was shortened by 7 bases and J by 5 bases, with 15 bases between the two germline ends. CDR3 size: 12 residues. Germline CDR1 is SQVTM and CDR2 is ANQGSEA. CDR3 loop: CSAGDLANEQYF. CDR3 bases: TGCAGCGCCGGGGACCTTGCCAACGAGCAGTACTTC.

Ten or more counts support this clonotype. The chain links TRBV7-2 to TRBJ1-2; D unclear. This CDR3 has 13 residues. Trimming stripped 0 bases from V and 6 bases from J, with 8 bases between. The germline V gene encodes CDR1 SGHTA and CDR2 FQGNSA. The DNA of the CDR3 is TGTGCCAGCAGCTTAGCGGATGGCAATGGCTACACCTTC. As protein: CASSLADGNGYTF.

The sample holds a few counts of this clonotype. The V gene is TRBV4-1, the J gene TRBJ2-7; D is ambiguous. There are 15 residues in the CDR3. CDR1 and CDR2 from the germline V gene are MGHRA and YSYEKL. V lost 2 bases to trimming and J lost 0 bases, with 11 bases between them. The CDR3 region is CASSQIVVISYEQYF. The CDR3, as DNA: TGCGCCAGCAGCCAAATAGTGGTTATCTCCTACGAGCAGTACTTC.

V is TRBV5-1 and J is TRBJ2-2, with 12 nucleotides matching TRBD2. After removal of 4 bases from V and 1 base from J, the junction contained 14 bases not matched to a gene. CDR1 is SGHRS, CDR2 YFSETQ, per germline. CDR3 length: 20 residues. CDR3 nucleotide sequence: TGCGCCAGCAGCCTGCCGCCGCGGACTAGCGGGGCCTTGAACACCGGGGAGCTGTTTTTT. Translated, it gives CASSLPPRTSGALNTGELFF.

Comments on this clonotype: This may be a read error: a much more frequent sequence differs by one nucleotide. CDR3 protein: CASHGYRRGVFEQYF. CDR3 DNA: TGTGCCAGCCATGGTTACAGACGGGGGGTCTTCGAGCAGTACTTC. The chain employs TRBV12-3 or TRBV12-4 and TRBJ2-7, with TRBD2 matching over 7 bases. The CDR3 sequence is 15 residues long. V was clipped by 8 bases and J by 6 bases; unmatched bases: 16.

This clonotype was seen at least ten times. This rearrangement joins TRBV5-4 to TRBJ1-3; D is ambiguous. The germline CDR1 and CDR2 sequences are SGHNT and YYREEE (reference sequence). CDR3 length equals 13 residues. The V gene lost 4 bases and the J gene lost 1 base, with 6 bases spanning the gap. CDR3 region: CASSDVSGNTIYF. The CDR3, as DNA: TGTGCCAGCAGCGATGTATCTGGAAACACCATATATTTT.

This clonotype was observed a few times. V and J are TRBV12-3 or TRBV12-4 and TRBJ1-2, with no clear D. Trimming removed 6 bases at V and 5 bases at J, with 13 bases between. CDR3 length: 13 residues. CDR3 nucleotides: TGTGCCAGCAGCCCGAACCACTGGTATGGCTACACCTTC. This gives the protein CASSPNHWYGYTF.

The chain has TRBV6-1 and TRBJ2-1; the match to TRBD2 covers 8 bases. This CDR3 has 18 residues. The junction had 15 bases not matched to a gene; V was cut back by 0 bases and J by 8 bases. The V gene's germline CDR1 is MNHNS and CDR2 SASEGT. This chain's CDR3 is CASSEALTTGGPVHEQFF. In nucleotides, the CDR3 is TGTGCCAGCAGTGAAGCGCTCACTACGGGAGGGCCAGTCCATGAGCAGTTCTTC.

This clonotype was counted many times. The chain joins TRBV7-9 to TRBJ1-6, with unresolved D. The CDR3 is made up of 15 amino acids. V gave up 4 bases and J gave up 3 bases, with 10 bases separating them. The V gene's germline CDR1 is SEHNR and CDR2 FQNEAQ (reference sequence). The CDR3 DNA follows: TGTGCCAGCAGCTCGCCGGGAATCTATAATTCACCCCTCCACTTT. Its protein product is CASSSPGIYNSPLHF. The full variable domain, completed using reference TRBV7-9 and TRBJ1-6, is DTGVSQNPRHKITKRGQNVTFRCDPISEHNRLYWYRQTLGQGPEFLTYFQNEAQLEKSRLLSDRFSAERPKGSFSTLEIQRTEQGDSAMYLCASSSPGIYNSPLHFGNGTRLTVT.

The chain combines TRBV30 with TRBJ2-7; 7 positions match TRBD1. Germline CDR1 GTSNPN, CDR2 SVGIG (reference sequence). The CDR3 length is 13 residues. Losses at the gene ends were 2 bases for V and 5 bases for J; bases not matched to a gene: 6. Here the CDR3 DNA reads TGTGCCTGGAGTCTACAGACAGGGAACGAGCAGTACTTC. The encoded protein is CAWSLQTGNEQYF. Looking up the rest from reference TRBV30 and TRBJ2-7 gives the full variable domain: SQTIHQWPATLVQPVGSPLSLECTVEGTSNPNLYWYRQAAGRGLQLLFYSVGIGQISSEVPQNLSASRPQDRQFILSSKKLLLSDSGFYLCAWSLQTGNEQYFGPGTRLTVT.

This sequence joins TRBV7-3 and TRBJ1-3, with 8 bases matching TRBD1. V lost 0 bases and J lost 0; bases outside the gene matches: 4. The germline V gene encodes CDR1 SGHTA and CDR2 FQGTGA. The CDR3 runs to 17 residues. Here the CDR3 DNA reads TGTGCCAGCAGCTTAACCGGACAGGGCCTCTCTGGAAACACCATATATTTT. The encoded protein is CASSLTGQGLSGNTIYF.

This clonotype was observed a few times. The rearrangement joins TRBV5-1 to TRBJ2-2; 7 positions agree with TRBD1. V was pared by 4 bases and J by 3 bases, with 6 bases of the junction left unmatched. This CDR3 has 15 residues. Germline-derived CDR1 and CDR2 are SGHRS and YFSETQ. The CDR3 coding sequence is TGCGCCAGCAGCCCGCAAGACAGGGACACCGGGGAGCTGTTTTTT. This sequence encodes CASSPQDRDTGELFF. Supplemented by reference TRBV5-1 and TRBJ2-2, the full variable domain reads KAGVTQTPRYLIKTRGQQVTLSCSPISGHRSVSWYQQTPGQGLQFLFEYFSETQRNKGNFPGRFSGRQFSNSRSEMNVSTLELGDSALYLCASSPQDRDTGELFFGEGSRLTVL.

The chain links TRBV4-2 to TRBJ2-1; TRBD1 matches 9 bases. The ends lost 2 bases at V and 7 bases at J; junction bases unmatched: 9. This CDR3 is 16 amino acids long. CDR1 and CDR2 from the germline V gene are LGHNA and YNFKEQ. CDR3 DNA: TGTGCCAGCAGCCAATCCACAGGGGGCCCCTTGAATGAGCAGTTCTTC. Protein: CASSQSTGGPLNEQFF.

This sequence joins TRBV21-1 and TRBJ2-1; the D call of TRBD2 is as the table states it, not checked on the DNA. TRBV21-1 is a pseudogene. This CDR3 is 17 amino acids long. CDR3 loop: CASIWSAGMSSYNEQFF. The CDR3 coding sequence is TGTGCCAGCATATGGAGTGCCGGGATGAGCTCCTACAATGAGCAGTTCTTC.

This rearrangement joins TRBV27 to TRBJ2-2; tentative D call: TRBD1 (5 bases). Germline V gives CDR1 MNHEY, CDR2 SMNVEV (reference sequence). The V end was cut by 6 bases, the J end by 5 bases, with 13 bases between. The CDR3 spans 14 residues. The CDR3 here is CASSYRQLTGELFF. The CDR3, as DNA: TGTGCCAGCAGCTACCGACAGCTAACCGGGGAGCTGTTTTTT.

The chain combines TRBV12-3 or TRBV12-4 with TRBJ1-1, with D perhaps matching TRBD1 (6 bases). Trimming shortened V by 8 bases and J by 1 base, and 11 bases separated the two germline ends. The CDR3 is made up of 13 amino acids. The CDR3 is CASAGTWNTEAFF. In nucleotides, the CDR3 is TGTGCCAGCGCGGGGACATGGAACACTGAAGCTTTCTTT.

The V gene is TRBV7-2, the J gene TRBJ1-5; tentatively, D is TRBD1 (5 bases). This CDR3 is 15 amino acids long. Trimming took off 1 base at V and 4 bases at J, with 11 bases between the two ends. The V gene's germline CDR1 is SGHTA and CDR2 FQGNSA. The chain's CDR3 is CASSLGFGGNQPQHF. As DNA, the CDR3 is TGTGCCAGCAGCTTAGGTTTCGGGGGGAATCAGCCCCAGCATTTT.